This T cell receptor beta chain was profiled in a study of T-cell memory formation after mild COVID-19. Study context: Most TCR clusters belonged to a single donor. Study findings and constraints: Day 15 to 85 contracting clones showed balanced CD4/CD8; later expanders leaned CD4+. Contracting CD4+ clones lay largely in CM and EM, with CD8+ ones residing in EMRA.

TCRdb independently ran MiXCR on the 5' RACE reads; one entry per CDR3 protein. Of under 300,000 distinct CDR3 sequences listed, less than 9.5% were seen once; the top ten hold under 25%. As for this clonotype: Its target is unknown.

This sequence was found in a man between 18 and 29 years old who had mild COVID-19 (a few samples of this study predate the infection). Cell type and time point are not known. Sequencing used PBMCs or a T cell subset sorted from them (not recorded which).

The CDR3 loop reads CASSGGQQETQYF. CDR3 nucleotides: TGTGCCAGCAGCGGGGGACAGCAAGAGACCCAGTACTTC. The J gene is TRBJ2-5, the V gene TRBV11-2, with 7 nucleotides matching TRBD1. The CDR3 has 13 residues. Germline V lookup: CDR1 SGHAT, CDR2 FQNNGV. V was clipped by 5 bases and J by 2 bases; unmatched bases: 2.